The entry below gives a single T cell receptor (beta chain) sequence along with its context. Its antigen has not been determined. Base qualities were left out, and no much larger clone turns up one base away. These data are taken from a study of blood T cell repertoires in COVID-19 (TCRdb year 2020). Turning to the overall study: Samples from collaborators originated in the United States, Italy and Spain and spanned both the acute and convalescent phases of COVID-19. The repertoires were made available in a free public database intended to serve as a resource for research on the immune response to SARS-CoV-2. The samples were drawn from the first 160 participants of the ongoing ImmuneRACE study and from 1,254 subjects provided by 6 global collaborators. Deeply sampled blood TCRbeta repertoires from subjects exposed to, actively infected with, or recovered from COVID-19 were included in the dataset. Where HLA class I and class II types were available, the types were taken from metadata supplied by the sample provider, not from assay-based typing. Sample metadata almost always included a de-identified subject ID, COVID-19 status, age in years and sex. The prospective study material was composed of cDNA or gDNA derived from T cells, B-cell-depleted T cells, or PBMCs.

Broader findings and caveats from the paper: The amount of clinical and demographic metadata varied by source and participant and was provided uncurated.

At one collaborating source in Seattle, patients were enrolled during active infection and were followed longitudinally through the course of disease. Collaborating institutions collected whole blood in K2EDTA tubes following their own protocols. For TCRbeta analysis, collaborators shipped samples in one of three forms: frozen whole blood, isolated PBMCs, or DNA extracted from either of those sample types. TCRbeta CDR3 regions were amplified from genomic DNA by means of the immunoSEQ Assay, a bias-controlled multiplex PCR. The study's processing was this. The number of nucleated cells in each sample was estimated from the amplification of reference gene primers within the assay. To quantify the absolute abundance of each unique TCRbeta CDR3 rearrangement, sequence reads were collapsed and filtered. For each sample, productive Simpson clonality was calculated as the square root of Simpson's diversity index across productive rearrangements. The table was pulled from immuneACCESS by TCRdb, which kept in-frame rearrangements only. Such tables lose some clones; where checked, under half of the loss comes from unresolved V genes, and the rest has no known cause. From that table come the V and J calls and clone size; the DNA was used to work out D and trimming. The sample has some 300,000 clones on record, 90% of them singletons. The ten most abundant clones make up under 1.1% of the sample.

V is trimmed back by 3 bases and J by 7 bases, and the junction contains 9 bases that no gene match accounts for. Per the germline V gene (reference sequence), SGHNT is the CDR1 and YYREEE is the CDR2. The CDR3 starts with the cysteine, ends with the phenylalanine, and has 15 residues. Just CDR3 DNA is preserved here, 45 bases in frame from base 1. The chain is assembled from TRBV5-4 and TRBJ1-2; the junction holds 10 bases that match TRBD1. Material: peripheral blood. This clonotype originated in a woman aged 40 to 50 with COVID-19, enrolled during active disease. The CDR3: CASSSTGGAYGGYTF. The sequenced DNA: TGTGCCAGCAGCTCGACAGGGGGCGCATATGGTGGCTACACCTTC.